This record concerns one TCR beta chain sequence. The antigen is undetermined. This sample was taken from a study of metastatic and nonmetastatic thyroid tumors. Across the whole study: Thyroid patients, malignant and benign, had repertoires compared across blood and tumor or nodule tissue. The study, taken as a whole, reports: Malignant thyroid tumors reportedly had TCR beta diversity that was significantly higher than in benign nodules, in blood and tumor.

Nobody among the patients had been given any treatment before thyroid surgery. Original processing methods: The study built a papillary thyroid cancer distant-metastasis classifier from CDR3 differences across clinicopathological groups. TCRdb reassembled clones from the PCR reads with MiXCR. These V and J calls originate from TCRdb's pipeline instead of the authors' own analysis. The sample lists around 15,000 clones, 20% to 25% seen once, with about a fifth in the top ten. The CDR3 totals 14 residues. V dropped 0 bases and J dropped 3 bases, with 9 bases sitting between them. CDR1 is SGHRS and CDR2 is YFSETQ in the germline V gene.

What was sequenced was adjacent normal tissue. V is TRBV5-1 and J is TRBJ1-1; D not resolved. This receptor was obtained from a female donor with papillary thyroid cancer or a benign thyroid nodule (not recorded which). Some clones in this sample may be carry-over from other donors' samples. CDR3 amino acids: CASSLGDTYTEAFF. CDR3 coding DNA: TGCGCCAGCAGCTTGGGAGACACGTACACTGAAGCTTTCTTT.